What follows are 7 T cell receptor beta chains derived from one specimen sequenced in a study of vaccination and CD4 T cells after COVID-19. Treatment: approximately 10-day PBMC culture with coronavirus spike peptide pools or control peptides (ViraFEST assay). The Oncomine TCR Beta short-read assay was applied to DNA of cultured CD4+ T cells. From the PCR reads, TCRdb called clonotypes with MiXCR, one entry per CDR3 protein. Among 2,500 to 4,000 distinct CDR3 sequences listed, approximately 80% were seen once. For these TCRs, the target antigens are not known. The sample was CD4+ T cells from blood, cultured in vitro. Source of these receptors: a human donor who had recovered from COVID-19.

By share, this clonotype ranks as medium-sized (0.01 to 0.1%). The chain uses TRBV27 and TRBJ2-2; D gene unclear. Trimming stripped 0 bases from V and 4 bases from J, with 9 bases between. The germline V gene encodes CDR1 MNHEY and CDR2 SMNVEV (reference sequence). The CDR3 covers 15 residues. CDR3 sequence (DNA): TGTGCCAGCAGTTTATCGTGGCATATCACCGGGGAGCTGTTTTTT. Its translation: CASSLSWHITGELFF.

J is TRBJ1-4 and V is TRBV27; TRBD1 aligns across 8 bases. There are 15 residues in the CDR3. Germline CDR1 and CDR2: MNHEY and SMNVEV (reference sequence). V lost 5 bases, J lost 8 bases, and 10 bases stayed unmatched. CDR3 sequence: CASSIQTGVGEKLFF. In DNA, the CDR3 is TGTGCCAGCAGTATTCAGACAGGGGTAGGGGAAAAACTGTTTTTT.

This clonotype is termed large. The CDR3 DNA reads as TGTGCCAGCAGTGCACGGGCGGCGACAGGGCTTCTTTATGGCTACACCTTC. It codes for CASSARAATGLLYGYTF. The chain links TRBV2 to TRBJ1-2; 7 positions agree with TRBD1. Germline loops: CDR1 SNHLY, CDR2 FYNNEI. V was clipped by 4 bases and J by 5 bases; unmatched bases: 16. The CDR3 length is 17 residues. The full variable domain, completed using reference TRBV2 and TRBJ1-2, is EPEVTQTPSHQVTQMGQEVILRCVPISNHLYFYWYRQILGQKVEFLVSFYNNEISEKSEIFDDQFSVERPDGSNFTLKIRSTKLEDSAMYFCASSARAATGLLYGYTFGSGTRLTVV.

The chain is built from TRBV10-1 and TRBJ2-3, with 8 bases aligning to TRBD1. The CDR3 is 17 amino acids. The V segment lost 7 bases and the J segment 0 bases; nucleotides outside the gene matches: 12. Germline V gene sequence: CDR1 WNHNN, CDR2 SYGVQD (reference sequence). In DNA form, the CDR3 reads TGCGCCAGCATTTGGAAGGGGCAGGGGGCAAGCACAGATACGCAGTATTTT. Its protein is CASIWKGQGASTDTQYF.

The table lists this clonotype with a count of one. The CDR3 protein is CASSRDSSGNTIYF. In DNA form, the CDR3 reads TGTGCCAGTAGTCGGGACAGCTCTGGAAACACCATATATTTT. The rearrangement links TRBV19 to TRBJ1-3, with 7 positions matching TRBD1. Germline CDR1 LNHDA, CDR2 SQIVND (reference sequence). The CDR3 consists of 14 residues. Losses at the gene ends were 5 bases for V and 0 bases for J; bases not matched to a gene: 1.

The chain employs TRBV28 and TRBJ1-2; D is undetermined. Trimming removed 4 bases from V and 1 base from J, with 22 bases in between. The germline CDR1 and CDR2 sequences are MDHEN and SYDVKM. This CDR3 comprises 18 residues. The CDR3 loop is CASSSFSPLAGGNYGYTF. CDR3 coding DNA: TGTGCCAGCAGTTCTTTTTCCCCCCTAGCTGGAGGTAACTATGGCTACACCTTC.

V usage is TRBV27 and J usage is TRBJ1-5, with D unclear. Trimming stripped 3 bases from V and 0 bases from J, with 15 bases between. This CDR3 is built from 17 residues. Germline CDR1 is MNHEY and CDR2 is SMNVEV (reference sequence). DNA for the CDR3: TGTGCCAGCAGTTTCCGGCAGGAGCACCATAGCAATCAGCCCCAGCATTTT. Its protein is CASSFRQEHHSNQPQHF.